The T cell receptor (beta chain) described here comes from a study of spatial heterogeneity in lung cancer. The time point denotes: blood at routine non-recurrence follow-up after resection. From tumor, nontumor lung or frozen PBMC, whole RNA was taken unsorted for sequencing. TCRdb re-analysed the 5' RACE reads in MiXCR, keeping a single row per CDR3 protein. There are some 120,000 distinct CDR3 sequences in the sample; less than 15% occur only once, and 15% to 20% lies in the top ten. The CDR3 contains 14 residues. V was trimmed by 4 bases and J by 8 bases, leaving 14 bases between them. Germline V gives CDR1 LNHDA, CDR2 SQIVND (reference sequence). There are a few counts of this clonotype.

The chain recombines TRBV19 with TRBJ1-4, with a possible D match to TRBD1 (5 bases). The sequence came from a male donor with early-stage non-small cell lung cancer. The sample here was PBMCs, taken at follow-up. DNA for the CDR3: TGTGCCAGTAGTAAGAGAGGGGATGGCGAAAAACTGTTTTTT. Protein sequence: CASSKRGDGEKLFF.